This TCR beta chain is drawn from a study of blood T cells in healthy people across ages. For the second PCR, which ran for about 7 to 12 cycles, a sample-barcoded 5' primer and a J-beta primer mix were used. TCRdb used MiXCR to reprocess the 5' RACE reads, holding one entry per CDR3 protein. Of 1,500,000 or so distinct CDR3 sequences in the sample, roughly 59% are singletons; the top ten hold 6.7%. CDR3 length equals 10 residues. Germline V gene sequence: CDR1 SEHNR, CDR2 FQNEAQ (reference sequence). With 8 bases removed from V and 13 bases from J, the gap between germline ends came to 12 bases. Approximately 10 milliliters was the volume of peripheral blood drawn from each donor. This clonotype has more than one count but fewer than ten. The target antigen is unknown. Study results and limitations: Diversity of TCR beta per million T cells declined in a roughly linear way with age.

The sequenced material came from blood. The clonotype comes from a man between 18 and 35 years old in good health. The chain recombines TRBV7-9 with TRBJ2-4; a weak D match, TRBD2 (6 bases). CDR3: CASASGEQYF. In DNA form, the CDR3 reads TGTGCCAGCGCCTCGGGGGAGCAGTACTTC.